This note documents a single T cell receptor (beta chain) sequence. These data come from a study of blood T cell repertoires in COVID-19. Study background: The study drew acute and convalescent COVID-19 samples from the United States, Italy and Spain. Sample material is recorded as cDNA or gDNA derived from T cells, B-cell-depleted T cells, or PBMCs.

The germline V gene encodes CDR1 MRHNA and CDR2 SNTAGT. Trimming at V came to 4 bases and at J to 6 bases, leaving 14 bases not matched to a gene. The CDR3 contains 16 residues. Study processing details: Amplification of reference gene primers was used by the study to estimate nucleated cell counts. Clones were read by immunoSEQ multiplex PCR, and TCRdb kept only the in-frame ones, dropping some. V, J and clone size derive from that table, while D and trimming were established from the DNA sequence. The table shows some 200,000 clones, with 65% to 85% occurring only once. The chain combines TRBV6-4 with TRBJ1-2; 7 positions match TRBD1. The source material was peripheral blood. This clonotype was obtained from a woman over 75 with acute or convalescent COVID-19. CDR3 sequence reads: CASSGPYRGSLDGYTF. CDR3 DNA sequence: TGTGCCAGCAGTGGCCCCTACAGGGGCTCTTTGGATGGCTACACCTTC.